Ten or more counts support the clone carrying this TCR beta chain. No antigen is known for it. The data stem from a study of post-analysis software for immune sequencing data. The study's findings and limits: Four or five TRBV segments (TRBV5-6, TRBV5-1 and TRBV20-1 among them) occurred more frequently in patients than in controls. Compared against controls, patients with multiple sclerosis displayed significantly lower normalized Chao1 diversity.

Sequencing libraries made from TCR beta cDNA carried unique molecular identifiers. MiXCR was run by TCRdb on the PCR reads, yielding one entry per CDR3 protein. The repertoire holds some 690,000 distinct CDR3 sequences, with 30% as singletons. Trimming pared 3 bases from V and 2 bases from J, leaving 11 bases between. The CDR3 extends over 14 amino acids. Per germline, CDR1 DFQATT and CDR2 SNEGSKA (reference sequence). This TCR was sampled from a girl between 5 and 17 years old with multiple sclerosis. Specimen: blood. This rearrangement joins TRBV20-1 to TRBJ1-5; D is possibly TRBD1 (5 bases). CDR3 DNA: TGCAGTGCTAGTCAGGGAACGGGCAATCAGCCCCAGCATTTT. Its protein product is CSASQGTGNQPQHF.